This TCR beta chain emerged from a study of cytomegalovirus exposure and HLA in healthy donors. Study background: Of a few hundred genotyped donors, 65% to 85% clustered with self-reported Caucasian donors.

General study points: Researchers reported in a later analysis that a missense DCLRE1C variant was tied to TCR beta V- and J-gene trimming. Sequencing artifact likely explains a cluster of highly shared sequence variants.

CDR3 length equals 14 residues. Germline V lookup: CDR1 SNHLY, CDR2 FYNNEI. The germline V and J ends were trimmed by 4 bases and 3 bases, with 10 bases remaining between them. Comment on this clone: The antigen remains undetermined.

The study ran its PCR with 60 Vbeta and 13 Jbeta primers. Only in-frame clones appear in the TCRdb table, and some are missing; sequencing was by immunoSEQ multiplex PCR. The table shows about 160,000 clones, with approximately 80% occurring only once. The chain uses TRBV2 and TRBJ1-5; D gene ambiguous. This clonotype was sampled from a woman between 45 and 60 years old in good health and CMV-seronegative. The sample was PBMCs. The CDR3 loop reads CASSGGGFNQPQHF. The CDR3 DNA reads as TGTGCCAGCAGTGGCGGCGGCTTCAATCAGCCCCAGCATTTT.